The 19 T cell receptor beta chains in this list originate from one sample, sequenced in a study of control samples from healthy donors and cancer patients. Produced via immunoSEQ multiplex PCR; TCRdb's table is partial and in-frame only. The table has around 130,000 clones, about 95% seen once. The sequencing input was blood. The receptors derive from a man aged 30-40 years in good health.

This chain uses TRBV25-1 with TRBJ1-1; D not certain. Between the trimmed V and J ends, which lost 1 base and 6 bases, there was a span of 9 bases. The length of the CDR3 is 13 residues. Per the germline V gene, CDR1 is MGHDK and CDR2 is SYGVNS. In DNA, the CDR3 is TGTGCCAGCAGTGAATTGGAGGGCGCTGAAGCTTTCTTT. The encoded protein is CASSELEGAEAFF.

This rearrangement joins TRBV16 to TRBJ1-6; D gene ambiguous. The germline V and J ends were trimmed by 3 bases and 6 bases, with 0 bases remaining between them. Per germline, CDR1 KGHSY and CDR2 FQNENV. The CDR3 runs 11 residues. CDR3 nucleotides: TGTGCCAGCAGCCATAATTCACCCCTCCACTTT. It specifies CASSHNSPLHF.

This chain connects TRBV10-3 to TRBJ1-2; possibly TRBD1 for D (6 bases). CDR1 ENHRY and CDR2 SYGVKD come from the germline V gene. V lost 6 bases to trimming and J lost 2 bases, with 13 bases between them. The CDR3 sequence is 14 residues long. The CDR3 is CAISQLTGNYGYTF. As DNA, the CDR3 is TGTGCCATCAGCCAACTTACAGGGAACTATGGCTACACCTTC.

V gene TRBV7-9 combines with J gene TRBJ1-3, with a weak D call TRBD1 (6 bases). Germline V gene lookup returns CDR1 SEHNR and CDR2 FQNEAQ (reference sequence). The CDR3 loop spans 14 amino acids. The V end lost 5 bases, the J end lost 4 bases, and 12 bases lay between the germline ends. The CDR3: CASSPAGTGNTIYF. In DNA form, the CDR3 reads TGTGCCAGCAGCCCAGCAGGGACAGGAAACACCATATATTTT. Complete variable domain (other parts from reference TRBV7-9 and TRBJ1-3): DTGVSQNPRHKITKRGQNVTFRCDPISEHNRLYWYRQTLGQGPEFLTYFQNEAQLEKSRLLSDRFSAERPKGSFSTLEIQRTEQGDSAMYLCASSPAGTGNTIYFGEGSWLTVV.

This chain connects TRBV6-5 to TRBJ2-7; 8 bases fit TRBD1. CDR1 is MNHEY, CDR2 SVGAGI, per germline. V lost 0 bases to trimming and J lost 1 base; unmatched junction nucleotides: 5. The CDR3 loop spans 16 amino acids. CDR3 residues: CASSYSSDRDSYEQYF. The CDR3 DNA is TGTGCCAGCAGTTACTCATCGGACAGGGATTCCTACGAGCAGTACTTC.

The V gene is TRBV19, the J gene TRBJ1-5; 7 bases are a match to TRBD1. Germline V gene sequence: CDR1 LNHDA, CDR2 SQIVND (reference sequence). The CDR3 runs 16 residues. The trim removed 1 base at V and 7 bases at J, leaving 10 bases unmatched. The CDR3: CASSIGGRQGGQPQHF. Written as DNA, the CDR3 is TGTGCCAGTAGTATAGGAGGAAGACAGGGCGGGCAGCCCCAGCATTTT.

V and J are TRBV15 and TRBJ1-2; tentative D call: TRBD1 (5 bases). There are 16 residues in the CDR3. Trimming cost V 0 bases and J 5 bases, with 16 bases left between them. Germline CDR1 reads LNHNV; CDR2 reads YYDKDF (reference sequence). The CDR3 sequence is CATSREKLDRYYGYTF. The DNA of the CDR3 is TGTGCCACCAGCAGAGAGAAACTTGACAGATATTATGGCTACACCTTC.

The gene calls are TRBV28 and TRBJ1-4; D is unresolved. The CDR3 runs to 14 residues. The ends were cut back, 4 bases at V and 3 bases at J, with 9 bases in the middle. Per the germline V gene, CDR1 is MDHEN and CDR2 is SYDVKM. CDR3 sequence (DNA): TGTGCCAGCAGTTCCACACGCTCTAATGAAAAACTGTTTTTT. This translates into CASSSTRSNEKLFF.

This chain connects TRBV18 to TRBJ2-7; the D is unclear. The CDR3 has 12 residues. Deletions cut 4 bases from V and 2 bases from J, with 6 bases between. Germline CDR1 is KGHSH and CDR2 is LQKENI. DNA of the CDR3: TGTGCCAGCTCACGTGGAACCTACGAGCAGTACTTC. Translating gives CASSRGTYEQYF.

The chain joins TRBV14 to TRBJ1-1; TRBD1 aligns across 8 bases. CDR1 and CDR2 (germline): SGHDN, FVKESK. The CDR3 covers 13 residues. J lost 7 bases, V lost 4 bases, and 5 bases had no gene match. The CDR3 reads CASSLPGQVEAFF. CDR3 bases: TGTGCCAGCAGCCTTCCGGGACAGGTTGAAGCTTTCTTT.

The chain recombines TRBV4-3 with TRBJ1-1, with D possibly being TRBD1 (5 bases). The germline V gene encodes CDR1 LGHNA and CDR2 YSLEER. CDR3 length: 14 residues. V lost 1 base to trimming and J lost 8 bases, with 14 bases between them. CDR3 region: CASSQGTPGTEAFF. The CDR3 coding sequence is TGCGCCAGCAGCCAAGGCACCCCGGGGACCGAAGCTTTCTTT.

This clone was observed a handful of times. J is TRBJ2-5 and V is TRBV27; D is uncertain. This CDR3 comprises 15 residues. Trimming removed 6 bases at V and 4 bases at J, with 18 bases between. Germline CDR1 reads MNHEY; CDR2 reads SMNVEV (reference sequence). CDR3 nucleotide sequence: TGTGCCAGCAGACGTATATCCGTGGATGGAGAGACCCAGTACTTC. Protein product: CASRRISVDGETQYF.

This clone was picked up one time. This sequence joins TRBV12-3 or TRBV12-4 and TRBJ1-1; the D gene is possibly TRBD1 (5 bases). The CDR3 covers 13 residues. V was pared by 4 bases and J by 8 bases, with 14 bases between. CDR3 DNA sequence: TGTGCCAGCAGTTACCGACAGAACGGCGAAGCTTTCTTT. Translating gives CASSYRQNGEAFF.

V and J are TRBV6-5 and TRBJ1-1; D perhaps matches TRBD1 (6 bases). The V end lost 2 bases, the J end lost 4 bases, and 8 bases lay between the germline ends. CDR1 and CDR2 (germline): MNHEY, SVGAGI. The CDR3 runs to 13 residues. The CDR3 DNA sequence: TGTGCCAGCAGTTACCAGGGGAGCACTGAAGCTTTCTTT. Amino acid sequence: CASSYQGSTEAFF.

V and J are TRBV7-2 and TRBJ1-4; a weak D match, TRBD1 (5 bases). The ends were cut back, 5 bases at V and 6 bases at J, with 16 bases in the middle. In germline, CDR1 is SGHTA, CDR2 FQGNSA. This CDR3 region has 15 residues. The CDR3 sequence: CASSLTGARHEKLFF. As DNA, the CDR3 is TGTGCCAGCAGCCTTACAGGCGCACGACATGAAAAACTGTTTTTT. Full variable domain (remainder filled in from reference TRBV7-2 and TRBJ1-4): GAGVSQSPSNKVTEKGKDVELRCDPISGHTALYWYRQSLGQGLEFLIYFQGNSAPDKSGLPSDRFSAERTGGSVSTLTIQRTQQEDSAVYLCASSLTGARHEKLFFGSGTQLSVL.

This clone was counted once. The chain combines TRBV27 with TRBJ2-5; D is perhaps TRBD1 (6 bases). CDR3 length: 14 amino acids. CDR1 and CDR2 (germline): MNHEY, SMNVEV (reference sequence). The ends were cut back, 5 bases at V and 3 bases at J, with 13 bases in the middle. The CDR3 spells CASSPLNREETQYF. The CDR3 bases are TGTGCCAGCAGTCCGTTAAACAGGGAAGAGACCCAGTACTTC.

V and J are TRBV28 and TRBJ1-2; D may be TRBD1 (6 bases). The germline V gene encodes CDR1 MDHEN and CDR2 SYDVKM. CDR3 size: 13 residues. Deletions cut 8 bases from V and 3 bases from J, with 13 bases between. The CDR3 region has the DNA TGTGCCAGCGATACAGGGATTGACTATGGCTACACCTTC. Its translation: CASDTGIDYGYTF.

Written as DNA, the CDR3 is TGTGCCAGCAGTTACGGGGGGGGGCCGGGAAATGAGCAGTTCTTC. The encoded protein is CASSYGGGPGNEQFF. The V gene is TRBV6-5, the J gene TRBJ2-1, with D possibly TRBD2 on 7 matching bases. Germline V gene data show CDR1 as MNHEY and CDR2 as SVGAGI. The CDR3 has 15 amino acids. V was pared by 2 bases and J by 7 bases, with 15 bases between.

CDR3 DNA: TGTGCCAGCAGTTTTCCCCAAAAGGGGGGCGTTGATCAGCCCCAGCATTTT. Protein product: CASSFPQKGGVDQPQHF. The rearrangement joins TRBV28 to TRBJ1-5, with a possible D match to TRBD1 (6 bases). CDR3 size: 17 residues. From germline, CDR1 is MDHEN and CDR2 SYDVKM. V dropped 3 bases and J dropped 5 bases, with 20 bases sitting between them.